This entry lists 15 T cell receptor beta chains sequenced from one sample in a study of glioma-infiltrating T cells. TCR alpha and beta CDR3 regions were amplified from RNA using iRepertoire nested multiplex PCR. TCRdb passed the multiplex PCR reads through MiXCR, listing each CDR3 protein once. Of about 200,000 distinct CDR3 sequences in the sample, roughly 32% were seen once. Material: glioma tissue, nonneoplastic brain tissue, or PBMCs (not recorded which). These receptors all come from a human donor with low-grade glioma or glioblastoma, undergoing nonglioma brain surgery, or in good health (not recorded which).

This clonotype has just one count. A much more abundant neighbour one base away suggests this may be a read error. The chain has TRBV4-1 and TRBJ1-2, with TRBD1 identical over 7 bases. The CDR3 runs to 15 residues. With V trimmed by 0 bases and J by 8 bases, 9 bases remained unmatched. The germline V gene encodes CDR1 MGHRA and CDR2 YSYEKL. CDR3 sequence reads: CASSQDYKTGFGYTF. The CDR3 DNA reads as TGCGCCAGCAGCCAAGATTACAAGACAGGGTTCGGCTACACCTTC.

This clonotype was detected ten times or more. This chain connects TRBV3-1 to TRBJ1-1; D remains unclear. V lost 0 bases, J lost 2 bases, and 13 bases lay in between. The CDR3 extends over 16 amino acids. CDR1 and CDR2 (germline): LGHDT, YNNKEL (reference sequence). The CDR3 nucleotides are TGTGCCAGCAGCCAAGATCGAAGGGAAGGAAACACTGAAGCTTTCTTT. The encoded protein is CASSQDRREGNTEAFF.

The table lists this clonotype with many counts. The chain is built from TRBV7-2 and TRBJ2-3; 13 bases match TRBD2. Per germline, CDR1 SGHTA and CDR2 FQGNSA. Trimming cost V 4 bases and J 0 bases; bases outside gene matches: 7. CDR3 length: 18 amino acids. The CDR3: CASSSPTSGRTSTDTQYF. In DNA, the CDR3 is TGTGCCAGCAGCTCGCCGACTAGCGGGAGGACGAGCACAGATACGCAGTATTTT.

The chain links TRBV4-3 to TRBJ2-1; 7 bases are a match to TRBD1. V lost 8 bases and J lost 4; bases outside the gene matches: 8. CDR1 is LGHNA, CDR2 YSLEER, per germline. The length of the CDR3 is 14 residues. The chain's CDR3 is CASLTGTVYNEQFF. The CDR3 region has the DNA TGCGCCAGCCTAACCGGGACAGTGTACAATGAGCAGTTCTTC.

The chain links TRBV19 to TRBJ2-3, with 14 bases fitting TRBD2. This CDR3 comprises 17 residues. V lost 5 bases, J lost 3 bases, and 7 bases stayed unmatched. Germline V gene sequence: CDR1 LNHDA, CDR2 SQIVND (reference sequence). This CDR3 is CASSPPGLAGGTDTQYF. The CDR3 nucleotides are TGTGCCAGTAGTCCCCCCGGACTAGCGGGAGGAACAGATACGCAGTATTTT.

This clonotype was picked up many times. The rearrangement links TRBV6-2 or TRBV6-3 to TRBJ2-7; the D is unclear. Germline CDR1 reads MNHEY; CDR2 reads SVGEGT. This CDR3 region has 12 residues. Trimming pared 4 bases from V and 6 bases from J, leaving 10 bases between. In DNA, the CDR3 is TGTGCCAGCAGTTCCCCCCCCGTCGAGCAGTACTTC. Translation gives CASSSPPVEQYF.

The sample holds a few counts of this clonotype. This chain joins TRBV5-4 and TRBJ2-7; D may be TRBD1 or TRBD2 (5 bases each). CDR1 is SGHNT, CDR2 YYREEE, per germline (reference sequence). The CDR3 is 14 residues long. V lost 0 bases and J 5 bases, leaving 12 bases between the germline ends. CDR3 protein: CASSLEASRDEQYF. Written as DNA, the CDR3 is TGTGCCAGCAGCTTGGAGGCTAGCAGGGACGAGCAGTACTTC.

In its sample, this clonotype was seen a few times. V and J are TRBV5-4 and TRBJ1-2; D is perhaps TRBD1 (5 bases). CDR1 and CDR2 (germline): SGHNT, YYREEE (reference sequence). The V end lost 1 base, the J end lost 4 bases, and 11 bases lay between the germline ends. The CDR3 loop spans 14 amino acids. This chain's CDR3 is CASSLPDSIYGYTF. CDR3 DNA: TGTGCCAGCAGCTTGCCCGACAGCATCTATGGCTACACCTTC.

Ten or more counts support this clonotype. The chain links TRBV27 to TRBJ1-5, with 8 bases that match TRBD1. CDR1 and CDR2 (germline): MNHEY, SMNVEV (reference sequence). J gave up 7 bases and V 5 bases, and 7 bases lay outside the gene matches. The CDR3 is 14 amino acids. The CDR3 coding sequence is TGTGCCAGCAGTCTGACAGGGGCGGGGCAGCCCCAGCATTTT. This translates into CASSLTGAGQPQHF.

A note on this clonotype: At one end, the junction sequence differs from germline, possibly due to a read error. The rearrangement joins TRBV19 to TRBJ1-4; no firm D call. The germline V gene encodes CDR1 LNHDA and CDR2 SQIVND (reference sequence). The CDR3 is made up of 14 amino acids. The CDR3 bases are TGTGCCATTAGTATAACATCAACTAATGAAAAACTGTTTTTT. It yields the protein CAISITSTNEKLFF. The full variable domain, its missing parts supplied by reference TRBV19 and TRBJ1-4, is DGGITQSPKYLFRKEGQNVTLSCEQNLNHDAMYWYRQDPGQGLRLIYYSQIVNDFQKGDIAEGYSVSREKKESFPLTVTSAQKNPTAFYLCAISITSTNEKLFFGSGTQLSVL.

This clonotype showed up many times. The gene calls are TRBV12-3 or TRBV12-4 and TRBJ2-5, with D unresolved. Trimming stripped 4 bases from V and 5 bases from J, with 8 bases between. The CDR3 has 12 residues. The chain's CDR3 is CASSYNGETQYF. The CDR3 nucleotides are TGTGCCAGCAGTTACAATGGGGAGACCCAGTACTTC.

Note on this clonotype: Its ends do not fully match the called genes, so a read error is possible. The chain carries TRBV27 and TRBJ1-4; no definite D call. Per the germline V gene, CDR1 is MNHEY and CDR2 is SMNVEV (reference sequence). This CDR3 has 13 residues. CDR3: CSSLFLGFANLFF. The CDR3, as DNA: TGTTCCAGCCTTTTTCTGGGGTTTGCAAACCTGTTTTTT.

This clonotype was observed at least ten times. The CDR3 loop reads CATSRDHSGANVLTF. DNA of the CDR3: TGTGCCACCAGCAGAGACCACTCTGGGGCCAACGTCCTGACTTTC. The chain combines TRBV15 with TRBJ2-6, with D hard to call. This CDR3 is 15 amino acids long. In germline, CDR1 is LNHNV, CDR2 YYDKDF (reference sequence). The V end was cut by 0 bases, the J end by 0 bases, with 3 bases between.

This clonotype was counted many times. The chain links TRBV6-1 to TRBJ2-3; TRBD2 aligns across 11 bases. The germline CDR1 and CDR2 sequences are MNHNS and SASEGT. The CDR3 totals 14 residues. V dropped 6 bases and J dropped 4; count of bases not matched to a gene: 3. In nucleotides, the CDR3 is TGTGCCAGCAGCTTACTAGCGGGAGCAGATACGCAGTATTTT. It yields the protein CASSLLAGADTQYF.

The table lists this clonotype with a few counts. The chain has TRBV12-3 or TRBV12-4 and TRBJ2-7, with D maybe TRBD1 (6 bases). The CDR3 is made up of 14 amino acids. The V gene lost 3 bases and the J gene lost 2 bases, with 11 bases spanning the gap. CDR3 loop: CASSFQGYAYEQYF. The CDR3 coding sequence is TGTGCCAGCAGTTTCCAGGGGTACGCCTACGAGCAGTACTTC.